The sequence of this T cell receptor (beta chain) was determined in a study of blood T cell repertoires in COVID-19 (dated by TCRdb to the early 2020s). Background on the whole study: Samples from collaborators originated in the United States, Italy and Spain and spanned both the acute and convalescent phases of COVID-19. A freely available public database, intended as a resource for researchers studying the immune response to SARS-CoV-2, is where the repertoires were released. The dataset comprised deeply sampled blood TCRbeta repertoires from subjects exposed to, actively infected with, or recovered from COVID-19. The material from the prospective study consisted of cDNA or gDNA derived from T cells, B-cell-depleted T cells, or PBMCs. Sample metadata almost always included a de-identified subject ID, COVID-19 status, age in years and sex. Where available, HLA class I and class II types were taken from metadata supplied by the sample provider and were not determined by assay-based typing. Samples were obtained from the ongoing ImmuneRACE study (first 160 participants) and from 1,000 to 1,500 subjects provided by 6 global collaborators. What the study reported, not specific to this receptor: The amount of clinical and demographic metadata varied by source and participant and was provided uncurated.

Participants in the prospective study were enrolled through a virtual design, were aged roughly 18 to 100 years, and lived in roughly 26 United States geographic areas. To assign participants to cohorts, the prospective study relied on clinical history that participants themselves reported in a screening survey and a study questionnaire. In the prospective study, mobile phlebotomists collected whole blood, serum and a nasopharyngeal or oropharyngeal swab from each participant. Participants in the prospective study had the option to provide additional blood draws and questionnaires over a 2-month period. Before DNA extraction, prospective study blood samples were shipped either frozen or at room temperature. Comments on this clone: Its antigen remains unidentified. No base qualities exist here, and no much larger clone lies one base off it.

The V and J ends are trimmed by 1 base and 2 bases, leaving 6 bases between them. The CDR3 holds 14 amino acids from the cysteine to the phenylalanine. The CDR3 DNA has 42 bases and is translated from base 1. Per the germline V gene, MNHNS is the CDR1 and SASEGT is the CDR2. TCRbeta CDR3 regions were amplified from genomic DNA by means of the immunoSEQ Assay, a bias-controlled multiplex PCR. Concerning the study's data processing: The number of nucleated cells in each sample was estimated from the amplification of reference gene primers within the assay. To quantify the absolute abundance of each unique TCRbeta CDR3 rearrangement, sequence reads were collapsed and filtered. For each sample, productive Simpson clonality was calculated by taking the square root of Simpson's diversity index across productive rearrangements. What TCRdb holds here is the immuneACCESS table cut down to in-frame rearrangements. Part of the clones is not present; checked against another copy, under half of the missing clones reflect an unresolved V gene, and the others are unexplained. The DNA was the basis for D and trimming; V, J and clone size are from that table. This sample is represented by nearly 250,000 clones; approximately 85% of them were singletons. The ten most abundant clones make up approximately 9% of the sample.

The TCR originated in a woman aged 45-60 years with acute COVID-19. The sample consisted of PBMCs or T cells enriched from blood (not recorded which). The sequence joins TRBV6-1 to TRBJ1-5, with no confidently assigned D gene. CDR3 loop: CASSEGQGNQPQHF. The nucleotide sequence is given as TGTGCCAGCAGTGAAGGGCAGGGCAATCAGCCCCAGCATTTT.